This TCR beta chain derives from a study of regulatory T cells in long-lasting Graves disease. Stated time point: newly diagnosed GD, antithyroid drugs for less than 3 months. The TCR library was prepared using RNA isolated from PBMCs. This CDR3 has 14 residues. The V gene lost 6 bases and the J gene lost 7 bases, with 19 bases spanning the gap. The germline CDR1 and CDR2 sequences are MDHEN and SYDVKM. Building of the TCR beta libraries involved iRepertoire HTBI primers and Arm-PCR of CDR3 regions. TCRdb redid the calling of the multiplex PCR reads with MiXCR, one entry per CDR3 protein. Counted here are about 320,000 distinct CDR3 sequences, about a sixth occurring once; the ten biggest clones make up roughly 35%.

The material was peripheral blood mononuclear cells (PBMCs), obtained at new diagnosis, from a patient treated with antithyroid drugs. The genes are TRBV28 and TRBJ2-7, with a possible D match to TRBD1 (5 bases). The sequence derives from a female donor with Graves disease. This CDR3 is CASSPGNSAQEQYF. In DNA, the CDR3 is TGTGCCAGCAGCCCAGGGAATTCGGCACAGGAGCAGTACTTC.